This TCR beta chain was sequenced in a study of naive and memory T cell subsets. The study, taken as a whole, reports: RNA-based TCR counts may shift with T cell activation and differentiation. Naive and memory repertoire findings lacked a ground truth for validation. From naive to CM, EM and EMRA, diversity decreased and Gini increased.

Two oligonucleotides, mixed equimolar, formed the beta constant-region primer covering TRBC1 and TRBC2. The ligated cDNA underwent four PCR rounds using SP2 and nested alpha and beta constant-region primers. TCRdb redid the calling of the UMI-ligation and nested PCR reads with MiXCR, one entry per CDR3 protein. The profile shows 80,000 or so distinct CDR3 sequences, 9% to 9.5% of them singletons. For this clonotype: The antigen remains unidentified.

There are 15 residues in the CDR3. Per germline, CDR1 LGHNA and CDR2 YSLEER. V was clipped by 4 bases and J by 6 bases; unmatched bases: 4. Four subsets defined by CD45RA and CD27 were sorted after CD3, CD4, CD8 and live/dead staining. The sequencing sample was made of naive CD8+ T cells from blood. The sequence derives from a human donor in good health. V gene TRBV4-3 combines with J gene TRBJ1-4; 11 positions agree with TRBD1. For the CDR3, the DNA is TGCGCCAGCAGCCGGGGGACAGGGGGATATGAAAAACTGTTTTTT. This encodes CASSRGTGGYEKLFF.